The 2 T cell receptor beta chains below were found in one sample sequenced in a study of response to subunit inactivated influenza vaccine. MiXCR, applied by TCRdb to the RT-PCR reads, yields one record per CDR3 protein. The sample has about 530,000 distinct CDR3 sequences, approximately 12% seen once. The material sequenced was PBMCs from blood, taken on the day of vaccination. These receptors came from a man aged 50 to 59 who received an inactivated influenza vaccine.

The chain employs TRBV10-3 and TRBJ2-5; 10 bases map to TRBD2. Germline CDR1 is ENHRY and CDR2 is SYGVKD. CDR3 length: 15 residues. The J segment lost 0 bases and the V segment lost 4 bases, leaving 2 bases of the junction unmatched. This chain's CDR3 is CAISVSGGYQETQYF. CDR3 bases: TGTGCCATCAGTGTTAGCGGGGGGTACCAAGAGACCCAGTACTTC.

This clonotype was observed at least ten times. The V gene is TRBV29-1, the J gene TRBJ2-1; the match to TRBD2 covers 9 bases. CDR3 length equals 14 residues. Per the germline V gene, CDR1 is SQVTM and CDR2 is ANQGSEA. The V and J ends lost 4 bases and 4 bases, in that order; junction bases with no gene match: 5. CDR3 bases: TGCAGCGTTGGGGGGCTAGCGGGGTACAATGAGCAGTTCTTC. Amino acids: CSVGGLAGYNEQFF.